This T cell receptor (beta chain) was identified during a study of radiotherapy plus CTLA-4 blockade in lung cancer. Study observations and caveats: In blood, early T cell clone dynamics reportedly predicted response best, together with interferon-beta. The study found tumor-derived TCR clones expanded in blood after radiotherapy plus ipilimumab.

About this clone itself: The antigen remains unidentified.

Assay used: immunoSEQ multiplex PCR; TCRdb lists only in-frame clones, some missing. The sample consists of some 110,000 clones, 81% of them appearing once. V dropped 1 base and J dropped 1 base, with 13 bases sitting between them. CDR3 length equals 16 residues. The germline CDR1 and CDR2 sequences are SGHTA and FQGTGA. The study gave focal radiation plus ipilimumab CTLA-4 blockade to patients with chemo-refractory metastatic non-small-cell lung cancer. The sequences come from peripheral blood, collected from a patient treated with radiotherapy plus ipilimumab. V usage is TRBV7-3 and J usage is TRBJ2-5; TRBD1 might be the D (6 bases). The receptor's source is a human donor with non-small cell lung cancer that progressed on radiotherapy plus ipilimumab. Some clones in this sample may be carry-over from other donors' samples. DNA for the CDR3: TGTGCCAGCAGCTTAAAGCCTCGGACAGCCCAAGAGACCCAGTACTTC. Protein: CASSLKPRTAQETQYF.